This T cell receptor beta chain was recovered during a study of blood T cells in healthy people across ages (dated by TCRdb to between 2014 and 2017). Study-wide context: In model experiments, template switching captured about one uniquely barcoded TCR beta cDNA molecule for every two T cells. Using the same blood draw, the study looked at two additional independent replicas of 1 million unique cDNA reads for two donors, one aged 18 to 29 and the other aged 80 or older. Donors were grouped into four age groups: young (average roughly 16 years), middle-aged (39), aged (around 60) and long-lived (approximately 81). Age-related changes in TCR beta repertoire diversity were measured in the study by deep sequencing normalized with unique cDNA molecular identifiers. Donors of different ages were randomly distributed across sequencing lanes to avoid experimental bias. Study-wide conclusions, independent of this receptor: Donor CMV infection status was unknown, potentially confounding age-related changes in expanded clonotypes. Since profiling was done on bulk unsorted PBMCs, naive and antigen-experienced compartments could not be conclusively compared. The long-lived group showed more naive CD4+ T cells, fewer expanded clones and increased TCR diversity than the aged group, suggesting age selection. As age increased, observed TCR beta diversity per million T cells dropped in a roughly linear way, and a significant reduction was already evident by age 40. Observed TCR beta diversity correlated strongly with the percentage of naive T cells measured by flow cytometry. Estimates of total diversity based on one million sequenced T cells were considered lower bounds and underestimates.

The library was obtained by 5' RACE. Sequencing instrument: Illumina HiSeq 2500. A second PCR of roughly 6 to 11 cycles was performed with a sample-barcoded 5' primer and a J-beta primer mix. A unique molecular identifier was introduced onto each TCR beta cDNA molecule by a template-switch 5' adaptor carrying 12 random nucleotides. At least 2.5 million CDR3-containing paired-end reads were obtained from each sample. First-strand cDNA synthesis was performed from all RNA using the Mint cDNA synthesis kit, with priming by a TRBC-specific oligonucleotide. After uracil-DNA glycosylase treatment, a first 18-cycle PCR used universal primers M1SS and BC2_uni_R on all cDNA. The original methods were these. For normalization, 1 million high-quality reads were randomly selected from each sample, with every read carrying a distinct molecular identifier. Instead of being binned into consensus sequences, reads with shared molecular identifiers were discarded. MiTCR, with a Q25 quality threshold and the strictest error-elimination algorithm, was used for CDR3 identification, clonotype clustering and error correction. Lower-bound total TCR beta diversity was estimated with a nonparametric unseen species model using Euler transformation. TCRdb redid the processing of the public reads, applying fastp at Q25 and MiXCR, and retained in-frame beta chains. Every entry covers one CDR3 protein and lists the most common genes and DNA from its rows. Clone size and V and J calls follow TCRdb, not the original study. Present in this sample are some 1.5 million distinct CDR3 sequences, 25% to 30% of which were seen just once. Roughly 8% of the sample comes from the top ten.

For this clonotype: No antigen is known for it. No much larger clonotype is one base removed from it; base qualities were not supplied.

Systemically healthy Caucasian individuals from Russia, 39 in total and aged about 6 to 95 years, were included as donors. Around 10 milliliters of peripheral blood were collected from each donor into EDTA-treated Vacutainer tubes. Ficoll-Paque density-gradient centrifugation was used to isolate PBMCs, with at least 6.5 million per sample. Total RNA was extracted from PBMCs with Trizol reagent, with at least 6 micrograms obtained per sample. For every donor, an aliquot of PBMCs went through flow cytometry to measure the percentages of naive CD45RAhigh/CD27high T cells. The TCR sequence derives from a woman in her 30s in good health. The sample comprised blood.

The CDR3 reads CASSVRARGGTDTQYF. At the DNA level, the sequence is TGTGCCAGCAGCGTAAGGGCCAGGGGAGGCACAGATACGCAGTATTTT. The V and J segments used are TRBV9 and TRBJ2-3; D gene: possibly TRBD1, on 6 matching bases. CDR1 is given as SGDLS and CDR2 as YYNGEE, both from the germline V gene. The CDR3 spans 16 residues, from the cysteine through the phenylalanine. The kept DNA is CDR3 alone, 48 bases in frame from the first base. V is pared back by 1 base and J by 1 base, with 13 bases lying between the germline termini.